These 17 T cell receptor beta chains were all obtained from the same sample, sequenced in a study of T cells in Graves' hyperthyroidism and ophthalmopathy. Regions amplified from RNA transcripts were the TCR beta CDR3 regions. TCR CDR3 underwent first-round RT-PCR with the HTBI primer set. TCRdb independently ran MiXCR on the multiplex PCR reads; one entry per CDR3 protein. The sample records about 560,000 distinct CDR3 sequences, 15% to 20% being singletons. Sequenced material: blood. The receptors were sampled from a woman between 18 and 29 years old with Graves' hyperthyroidism.

This clonotype was observed a handful of times. The chain recombines TRBV5-1 with TRBJ2-7; 12 nucleotides match TRBD2. V gave up 4 bases and J gave up 2 bases; unmatched junction bases: 4. The CDR3 has 15 residues. Looked up from germline, CDR1 is SGHRS and CDR2 is YFSETQ. The CDR3 reads CASSVGLAGPYEQYF. The CDR3 DNA sequence: TGCGCCAGCAGCGTGGGACTAGCGGGCCCCTACGAGCAGTACTTC. The whole variable domain, filled in from reference TRBV5-1 and TRBJ2-7, reads KAGVTQTPRYLIKTRGQQVTLSCSPISGHRSVSWYQQTPGQGLQFLFEYFSETQRNKGNFPGRFSGRQFSNSRSEMNVSTLELGDSALYLCASSVGLAGPYEQYFGPGTRLTVT.

J is TRBJ2-2 and V is TRBV6-1, with D unresolved. The CDR3 loop spans 13 amino acids. Between the trimmed V and J ends, which lost 8 bases and 3 bases, there was a span of 10 bases. The V gene's germline CDR1 is MNHNS and CDR2 SASEGT. The CDR3 DNA reads TGTGCCAGCGGGCAGGATGACACCGGGGAGCTGTTTTTT. Protein: CASGQDDTGELFF.

This clonotype was seen ten or more times. The V call is TRBV7-9, the J call TRBJ2-1; TRBD2 matches 11 bases. The CDR3 is 16 amino acids. With V trimmed by 3 bases and J by 4 bases, 5 bases remained unmatched. Germline V gene lookup returns CDR1 SEHNR and CDR2 FQNEAQ (reference sequence). This chain's CDR3 is CASSLGLAVYYNEQFF. CDR3 sequence (DNA): TGTGCCAGCAGCTTGGGACTAGCGGTATATTACAATGAGCAGTTCTTC. The entire variable domain, with the rest obtained from reference TRBV7-9 and TRBJ2-1, is as follows: DTGVSQNPRHKITKRGQNVTFRCDPISEHNRLYWYRQTLGQGPEFLTYFQNEAQLEKSRLLSDRFSAERPKGSFSTLEIQRTEQGDSAMYLCASSLGLAVYYNEQFFGPGTRLTVL.

This clonotype was detected many times. The chain employs TRBV7-9 and TRBJ2-7; no definite D call. Germline V gene data show CDR1 as SEHNR and CDR2 as FQNEAQ (reference sequence). This CDR3 has 14 amino acids. Between the trimmed V and J ends, which lost 0 bases and 2 bases, there was a span of 8 bases. The CDR3 coding sequence is TGTGCCAGCAGCTTAGCAGAATTAACCTACGAGCAGTACTTC. This gives the protein CASSLAELTYEQYF.

This clonotype came up many times. The rearrangement uses TRBV7-2 and TRBJ2-1; the match to TRBD2 covers 12 bases. The V segment lost 5 bases and the J segment 4 bases; nucleotides outside the gene matches: 9. This CDR3 has 17 residues. CDR1 SGHTA and CDR2 FQGNSA come from the germline V gene. DNA of the CDR3: TGTGCCAGCAGCCGCCTCCTAGCGGGGGGGCGGTACAATGAGCAGTTCTTC. This translates into CASSRLLAGGRYNEQFF.

For the CDR3, the DNA is TGTGCCAGCCGGCGGAGCGGGACCGGCGGTACGCAGTATTTT. Its protein is CASRRSGTGGTQYF. This sequence joins TRBV27 and TRBJ2-3; 7 nucleotides line up with TRBD2. V dropped 8 bases and J dropped 8; count of bases not matched to a gene: 13. Germline-derived CDR1 and CDR2 are MNHEY and SMNVEV (reference sequence). The CDR3 consists of 14 residues.

This clonotype was counted ten times or more. The V gene is TRBV28, the J gene TRBJ1-2; maybe TRBD1 (6 bases). V was shortened by 4 bases and J by 4 bases, with 13 bases between the two germline ends. This CDR3 is 14 amino acids long. The germline V gene has CDR1 MDHEN and CDR2 SYDVKM. The CDR3 reads CASSSNRVGYGYTF. The CDR3 coding sequence is TGTGCCAGCAGTTCGAACAGGGTTGGCTATGGCTACACCTTC.

A remark on this clonotype: Being one base from a much bigger clone, this may be a read error. The chain couples TRBV7-9 to TRBJ2-7; no clear D gene. Trimming pared 3 bases from V and 9 bases from J, leaving 9 bases between. The CDR3 has 11 residues. The V gene's germline CDR1 is SEHNR and CDR2 FQNEAQ (reference sequence). The CDR3, as DNA: TGTGCCAGCAGCTTCGACGGAGCGCAGTACTTC. The encoded protein is CASSFDGAQYF. Full variable domain (rest looked up from reference TRBV7-9 and TRBJ2-7): DTGVSQNPRHKITKRGQNVTFRCDPISEHNRLYWYRQTLGQGPEFLTYFQNEAQLEKSRLLSDRFSAERPKGSFSTLEIQRTEQGDSAMYLCASSFDGAQYFGPGTRLTVT.

This clonotype came up many times. The V and J genes are TRBV12-5 and TRBJ2-1; 16 bases are a match to TRBD2. The CDR3 is 22 residues long. The junction had 16 bases not matched to a gene; V was cut back by 2 bases and J by 3 bases. Germline V gene data show CDR1 as LGHNT and CDR2 as FRNRAP. CDR3 sequence (DNA): TGTGCTAGTGGTTTGTCAACCTTGGGACTAGCGGGGGGGCTAGTTAACTACAATGAGCAGTTCTTC. Its protein product is CASGLSTLGLAGGLVNYNEQFF.

This clonotype has at least ten counts. V is TRBV28 and J is TRBJ2-1, with D possibly matching TRBD2 (6 bases). CDR3 length: 12 residues. V lost 5 bases and J 8 bases, leaving 10 bases between the germline ends. Germline CDR1 is MDHEN and CDR2 is SYDVKM. CDR3 sequence: CASSRSGHEQFF. The CDR3 nucleotides are TGTGCCAGCAGTCGAAGCGGGCATGAGCAGTTCTTC.

This chain uses TRBV24-1 with TRBJ2-6; D gene unclear. The CDR3 is 16 residues long. Germline CDR1 reads KGHDR; CDR2 reads SFDVKD. Trimming left V 1 base short and J 0 bases short, with 6 bases between. CDR3 coding DNA: TGTGCCACCAGTGATTTCTCGACCTCTGGGGCCAACGTCCTGACTTTC. This encodes CATSDFSTSGANVLTF.

The V call is TRBV28, the J call TRBJ1-2, with TRBD1 matching over 11 bases. The trim removed 10 bases at V and 4 bases at J, leaving 20 bases unmatched. Germline assignment: CDR1 MDHEN and CDR2 SYDVKM. The CDR3 is made up of 18 amino acids. The DNA of the CDR3 is TGTGCCACATTCAGTTTGGGGAGCCGGACAGGGGGCTTCTATGGCTACACCTTC. Protein sequence: CATFSLGSRTGGFYGYTF.

Remarks on this clonotype: The junction shows a germline mismatch at one end, possibly a read error. This sequence joins TRBV18 and TRBJ2-1; tentatively, D is TRBD2 (6 bases). Germline V gene lookup returns CDR1 KGHSH and CDR2 LQKENI. The CDR3 is made up of 19 amino acids. CDR3 sequence: CTSSPSISGGGVSYNEQFF. Here the CDR3 DNA reads TGTACCAGCTCACCATCAATTAGCGGAGGCGGGGTCTCCTACAATGAGCAGTTCTTC.

The chain employs TRBV5-1 and TRBJ2-5; D possibly corresponds to TRBD1 (5 bases). In germline, CDR1 is SGHRS, CDR2 YFSETQ. The CDR3 covers 15 residues. V was cut by 4 bases and J by 0 bases, with 13 bases left in between. The CDR3: CASSLSPGNQETQYF. The CDR3 nucleotides read TGCGCCAGCAGCCTGTCACCAGGGAACCAAGAGACCCAGTACTTC. The full variable domain, completed using reference TRBV5-1 and TRBJ2-5, is KAGVTQTPRYLIKTRGQQVTLSCSPISGHRSVSWYQQTPGQGLQFLFEYFSETQRNKGNFPGRFSGRQFSNSRSEMNVSTLELGDSALYLCASSLSPGNQETQYFGPGTRLLVL.

A word on this clonotype: With a much larger clone just one base away, this may be a read error. The rearrangement links TRBV28 to TRBJ2-7; no reliable D call. Germline-derived CDR1 and CDR2 are MDHEN and SYDVKM. The CDR3 loop spans 13 amino acids. In DNA, the CDR3 is TGTGCCAGCCATTCCTCCCCACTCAACGAGAAGTACTTC. Translating it yields CASHSSPLNEKYF.

This clonotype has ten or more counts. The rearrangement joins TRBV20-1 to TRBJ2-5; 9 nucleotides line up with TRBD1. The CDR3 extends over 16 amino acids. The germline gives CDR1 DFQATT, CDR2 SNEGSKA (reference sequence). Unmatched junction bases numbered 11, after V lost 2 bases and J lost 4 bases. CDR3 sequence reads: CSARPWDREGSETQYF. The CDR3 region has the DNA TGCAGTGCTAGACCGTGGGACAGGGAGGGCTCAGAGACCCAGTACTTC.

V is TRBV7-9 and J is TRBJ2-1; TRBD1 agrees at 8 bases. This CDR3 contains 14 residues. J was trimmed by 5 bases and V by 5 bases; bases with no gene match: 5. CDR1 and CDR2 from the germline V gene are SEHNR and FQNEAQ (reference sequence). CDR3 coding DNA: TGTGCCAGCAGCCGCGGACAGGGCGACAATGAGCAGTTCTTC. Protein product: CASSRGQGDNEQFF.